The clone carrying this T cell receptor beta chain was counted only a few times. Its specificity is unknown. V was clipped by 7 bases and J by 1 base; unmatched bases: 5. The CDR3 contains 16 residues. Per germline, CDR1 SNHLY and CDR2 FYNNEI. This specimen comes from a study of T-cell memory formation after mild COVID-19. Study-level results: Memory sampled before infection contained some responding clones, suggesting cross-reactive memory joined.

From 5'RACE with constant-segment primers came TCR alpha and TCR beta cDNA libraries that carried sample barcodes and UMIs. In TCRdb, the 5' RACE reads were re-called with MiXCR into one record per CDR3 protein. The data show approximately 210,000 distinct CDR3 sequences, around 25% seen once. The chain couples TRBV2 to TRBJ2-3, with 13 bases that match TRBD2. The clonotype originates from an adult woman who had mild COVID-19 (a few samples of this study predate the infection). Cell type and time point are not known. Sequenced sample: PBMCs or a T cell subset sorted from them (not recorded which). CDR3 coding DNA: TGTGCCAGCATCCGGACTAGCGGGAGTGGCACAGATACGCAGTATTTT. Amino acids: CASIRTSGSGTDTQYF.